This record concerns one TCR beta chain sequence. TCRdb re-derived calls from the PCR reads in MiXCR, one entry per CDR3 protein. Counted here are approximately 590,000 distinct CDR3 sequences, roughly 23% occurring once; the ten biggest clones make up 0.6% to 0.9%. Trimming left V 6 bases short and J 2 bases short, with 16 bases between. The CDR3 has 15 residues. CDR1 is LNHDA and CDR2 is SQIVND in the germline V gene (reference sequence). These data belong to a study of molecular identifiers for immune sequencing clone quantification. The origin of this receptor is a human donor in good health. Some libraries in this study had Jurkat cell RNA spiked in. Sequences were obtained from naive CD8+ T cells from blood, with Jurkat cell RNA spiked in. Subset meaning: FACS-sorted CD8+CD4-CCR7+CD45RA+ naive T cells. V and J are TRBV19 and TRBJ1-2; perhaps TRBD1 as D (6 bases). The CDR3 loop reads CASSPLQGLNYGYTF. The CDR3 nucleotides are TGTGCCAGTAGCCCGCTACAGGGCTTGAACTATGGCTACACCTTC.